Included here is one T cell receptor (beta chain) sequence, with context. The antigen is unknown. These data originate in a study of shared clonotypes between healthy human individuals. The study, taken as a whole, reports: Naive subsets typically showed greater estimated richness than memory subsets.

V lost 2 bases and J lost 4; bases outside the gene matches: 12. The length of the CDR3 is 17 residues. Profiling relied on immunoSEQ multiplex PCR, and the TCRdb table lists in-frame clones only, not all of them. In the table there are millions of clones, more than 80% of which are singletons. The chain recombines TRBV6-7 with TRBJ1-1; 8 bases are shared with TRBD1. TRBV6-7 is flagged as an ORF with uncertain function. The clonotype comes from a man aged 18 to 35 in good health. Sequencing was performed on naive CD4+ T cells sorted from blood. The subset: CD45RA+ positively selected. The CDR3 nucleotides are TGTGCCAGCAGTTACATCCGGGCAGGGGGCTATAGCACTGAAGCTTTCTTT. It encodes CASSYIRAGGYSTEAFF.